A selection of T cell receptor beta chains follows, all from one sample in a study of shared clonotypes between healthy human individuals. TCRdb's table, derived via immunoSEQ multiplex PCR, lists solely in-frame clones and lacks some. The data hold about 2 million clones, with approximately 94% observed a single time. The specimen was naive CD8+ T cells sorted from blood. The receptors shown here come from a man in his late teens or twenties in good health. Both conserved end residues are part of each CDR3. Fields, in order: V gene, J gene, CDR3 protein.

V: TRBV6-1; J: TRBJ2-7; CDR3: CASRRTGDPYEQYF
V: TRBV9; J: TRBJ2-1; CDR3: CASSATPGEPLYNEQFF
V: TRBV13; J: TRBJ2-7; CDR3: CASSSDRDLTYEQYF
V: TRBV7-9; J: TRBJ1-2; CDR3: CASSLEGQGLDYGYTF
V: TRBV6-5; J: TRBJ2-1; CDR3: CASSRDGVGYNEQFF
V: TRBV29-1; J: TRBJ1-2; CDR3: CSADAGTNFYTF
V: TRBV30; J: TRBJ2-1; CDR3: CAWSVGSLQFF
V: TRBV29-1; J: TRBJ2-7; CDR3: CSALAGTYEQYF
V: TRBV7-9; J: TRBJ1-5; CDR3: CASSPGDYSNQPQHF
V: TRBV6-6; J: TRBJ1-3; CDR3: CASSRSPGTAGNTIYF
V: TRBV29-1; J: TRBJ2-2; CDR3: CSAAGRDTGELFF
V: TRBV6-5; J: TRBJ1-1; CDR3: CASSYQGETEAFF
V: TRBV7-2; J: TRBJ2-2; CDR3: CASSLGASRNTGELFF
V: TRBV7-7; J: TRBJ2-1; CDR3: CASSRLAGGYNEQFF
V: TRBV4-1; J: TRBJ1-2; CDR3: CASSQDTEWNGYTF
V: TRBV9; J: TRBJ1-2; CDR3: CASSVEGIRGYTF